This is a list of T cell receptor beta chains from one sample in a study of T cell changes during pregnancy in multiple sclerosis. The method was immunoSEQ multiplex PCR; TCRdb's version includes in-frame clones alone and lacks a portion of them. Seen here are some 38,000 clones, 91% observed once, and the top ten hold less than 0.55%. Sample: CD4+ T cells from peripheral blood mononuclear cells, taken in the third trimester of pregnancy. The source of these receptors is a female donor in good health, enrolled as a control in a pregnancy study. Both conserved end residues are part of each CDR3. The D gene is left open where the match is weak. Size values are once, few and many counts, or a class for expanded clones, and some rows have none.

d_call j_call v_call clone_size cdr3_nt cdr3_aa
TRBD2 TRBJ2-1 TRBV6-4 . TGTGCCAGCAGTGATATGGCGGGAGGGTTAAGCTCCTACAATGAGCAGTTCTTC CASSDMAGGLSSYNEQFF
. TRBJ2-2 TRBV6-5 . TGTGCCAGCAGTCTAAGCGGAGTGAACACCGGGGAGCTGTTTTTT CASSLSGVNTGELFF
TRBD1 TRBJ2-1 TRBV6-5 . TGTGCCAGCAGTACAGGGGTAGGGGGCTACAATGAGCAGTTCTTC CASSTGVGGYNEQFF
. TRBJ1-3 TRBV19 . TGTGCCAGTATGCGTTATGGCTCTGGAAACACCATATATTTT CASMRYGSGNTIYF
TRBD1 TRBJ1-2 TRBV7-2 . TGTGCCAGCAGCGGAGGGACAGGGGTTGTCTATGGCTACACCTTC CASSGGTGVVYGYTF
. TRBJ2-7 TRBV27 . TGTGCCAGCAGTTCCCAACCTAGCTCCTACGAGCAGTACTTC CASSSQPSSYEQYF
TRBD1 TRBJ2-7 TRBV27 once TGTGCCAGCAGTTTAAAGGGACAGGGAATCTCCGAGCAGTACTTC CASSLKGQGISEQYF
TRBD1 TRBJ2-1 TRBV7-3 . TGTGCCAGCAGCTTTACCGGGACAGGCAATGAGCAGTTCTTC CASSFTGTGNEQFF
TRBD2 TRBJ2-5 TRBV29-1 . TGCAGCGTTGGCAGCGGGGGCCAAGAGACCCAGTACTTC CSVGSGGQETQYF
TRBD1 TRBJ1-4 TRBV30 few TGTGCCTGGAGTCCCCGGGACAGTAATGAAAAACTGTTTTTT CAWSPRDSNEKLFF
. TRBJ1-2 TRBV6-5 . TGTGCCAGCAGTTTCAACAGCCACTCCTATGGCTACACCTTC CASSFNSHSYGYTF
TRBD2 TRBJ2-1 TRBV18 . TGTGCCAGCTCACCACGGAACCCAGCGGGGGGGTACAATGAGCAGTTCTTC CASSPRNPAGGYNEQFF
TRBD2 TRBJ2-1 TRBV7-3 . TGTGCCAGCAGCAGACTAGCGGACAATGAGCAGTTCTTC CASSRLADNEQFF
. TRBJ1-4 TRBV9 . TGTGCCAGCAGCGTGGGGGGGGCCGGAAACGAAAAACTGTTTTTT CASSVGGAGNEKLFF
. TRBJ1-5 TRBV19 . TGTGCCAGTAGTTTCAGGACACGAAATCAGCCCCAGCATTTT CASSFRTRNQPQHF
. TRBJ1-5 TRBV4-2 once TGTGCCAGCAGCCAAGATCTCAGTAATCAGCCCCAGCATTTT CASSQDLSNQPQHF
. TRBJ1-3 TRBV5-6 . TGTGCCAGCAGCCCGGTAGGCGGCCGCTCTGGAAACACCATATATTTT CASSPVGGRSGNTIYF
TRBD1 TRBJ2-7 TRBV9 once TGTGCCAGCAGCGTAGGGACAGGGGTTTCCTACGAGCAGTACTTC CASSVGTGVSYEQYF
. TRBJ2-7 TRBV4-2 . TGTGCCAGCAGCCGAGCCGGGACTCCCGATTACGAGCAGTACTTC CASSRAGTPDYEQYF
TRBD2 TRBJ2-3 TRBV11-3 . TGTGCCAGCAGCCTGGGACTAGCGGGGGTTTACTCTCATACGCAGTATTTT CASSLGLAGVYSHTQYF
. TRBJ2-3 TRBV5-1 . TGCGCCAGCAGCTCGACAGTTAGCACAGATACGCAGTATTTT CASSSTVSTDTQYF
. TRBJ1-3 TRBV4-1 . TGCGCCAGCAGCCAAGCCGCCGTGAGCGTCTCTGGAAACACCATATATTTT CASSQAAVSVSGNTIYF
TRBD1 TRBJ2-7 TRBV5-5 . TGTGCCAGCAGCTTAGGACAGGGTGTTACCTACGAGCAGTACTTC CASSLGQGVTYEQYF
TRBD2 TRBJ2-3 TRBV6-4 . TGTGCCAGCAGTGACACTAGCGGGGGGGCAGATACGCAGTATTTT CASSDTSGGADTQYF
. TRBJ2-5 TRBV7-9 . TGTGCCAGCAGCTTAGGTTATCGTCAAGAGACCCAGTACTTC CASSLGYRQETQYF
TRBD1 TRBJ1-4 TRBV18 . TGTGCCAGCTCACCCCAGGGGGTGAAGAATGAAAAACTGTTTTTT CASSPQGVKNEKLFF
. TRBJ2-2 TRBV15 once TGTGCCACCAGCGGGGAGTCAAACACCGGGGAGCTGTTTTTT CATSGESNTGELFF
TRBD2 TRBJ2-5 TRBV18 . TGTGCCAGCTCACCGGGGACTAGCCGGCAGACCCAGTACTTC CASSPGTSRQTQYF
. TRBJ2-3 TRBV13 . TGTGCCAGCACCGGAGGGGCTAGCGGCACAGATACGCAGTATTTT CASTGGASGTDTQYF
TRBD2 TRBJ2-7 TRBV27 . TGTGCCAGCAGTTTAGGACTAGCGGGGACCTACGAGCAGTACTTC CASSLGLAGTYEQYF
. TRBJ2-3 TRBV7-2 . TGTGCCAGCAGCCCGGTTTGGGGGGGCGGGGGAACAGATACGCAGTATTTT CASSPVWGGGGTDTQYF
TRBD2 TRBJ2-4 TRBV5-6 . TGTGCCAGCAGCGGAGCGGGGTTAGCCAAAAACATTCAGTACTTC CASSGAGLAKNIQYF
TRBD1 TRBJ2-3 TRBV4-2 . TGTGCCAGCAGCGGATTGACAGGGGGGACAGATACGCAGTATTTT CASSGLTGGTDTQYF
TRBD1 TRBJ2-5 TRBV2 . TGTGCCAGCAGCGAGGGGGACAGGGGATCCCCTCTCCAAGAGACCCAGTACTTC CASSEGDRGSPLQETQYF
. TRBJ2-5 TRBV29-1 . TGCAGCGTACAGGGGGGGGAGACCCAGTACTTC CSVQGGETQYF
TRBD2 TRBJ2-1 TRBV30 . TGTGCCTGGAGCGGACTAGCGGGAAGATACAATGAGCAGTTCTTC CAWSGLAGRYNEQFF
TRBD2 TRBJ2-7 TRBV5-1 . TGCGCCAGCAGCTCAACTAGCGGGGGATTGAGCTCCTACGAGCAGTACTTC CASSSTSGGLSSYEQYF
. TRBJ2-7 TRBV7-3 . TGTGCCAGCAGCTTAAAGCCGGGGGCCTACGAGCAGTACTTC CASSLKPGAYEQYF
. TRBJ2-7 TRBV7-9 once TGTGCCAGCAGCCCAAACTTGCAGGGTGGGTTCTACGAGCAGTACTTC CASSPNLQGGFYEQYF
. TRBJ1-2 TRBV19 once TGTGCCAGTAGTATAGCGCTCCGCAGGGTGGCCGGCGGCTACACCTTC CASSIALRRVAGGYTF
TRBD2 TRBJ2-1 TRBV10-3 few TGTGCCATCAGGCGGGGGAATGACCACAATGAGCAGTTCTTC CAIRRGNDHNEQFF
. TRBJ1-3 TRBV14 . TGTGCCAGCAGCCCTACTGGAAACACCATATATTTT CASSPTGNTIYF
. TRBJ2-7 TRBV23-1 . TGCGCCAGCACTCAACCCCTCCTAGGGCAGTACTTC CASTQPLLGQYF
TRBD1 TRBJ1-1 TRBV6-5 . TGTGCCAGCAGTTACTCGAAGGGGGCACACACTGAAGCTTTCTTT CASSYSKGAHTEAFF
. TRBJ1-1 TRBV5-1 . TGCGCCAGCAGCCTCGGTGCGGTCCTGAGCACTTTGCATACTGAAGCTTTCTTT CASSLGAVLSTLHTEAFF
TRBD1 TRBJ1-1 TRBV7-9 . TGTGCCAGCAGCTTTGATGGACAGGGGGCTGAAGCTTTCTTT CASSFDGQGAEAFF
. TRBJ1-2 TRBV6-5 once TGTGCCAGCAGTTACCTGGCAGGGAATGGCTACACCTTC CASSYLAGNGYTF
. TRBJ2-2 TRBV7-2 . TGTGCCAGCAGCCCCTATGTGTCCGGGGAGCTGTTTTTT CASSPYVSGELFF
TRBD1 TRBJ2-1 TRBV5-1 once TGCGCCAGCAGCGTAACCTCCGGGACAGGGGGCTTAAATGAGCAGTTCTTC CASSVTSGTGGLNEQFF